These T cell receptor beta chains were read from a single sample in a study of metastatic and nonmetastatic thyroid tumors. MiXCR re-clonotyped the PCR reads for TCRdb. The sample consists of approximately 29,000 clones, 15% to 20% of them appearing once. The material sequenced was blood. Source of these receptors: a female donor with papillary thyroid cancer or a benign thyroid nodule (not recorded which). Some clones in this sample may be carry-over from other donors' samples. Each CDR3 is given with its conserved first and last residue. The D gene is left open where the match is weak. Where a row states a size, it is once, few, many or the class of an expanded clone; other rows omit it.

J	D	V	size	DNA	CDR3
TRBJ2-7	TRBD1	TRBV24-1	few	TGTGCCACCAGCCCAGGGGGCGGGAACGAGCAGTACTTC	CATSPGGGNEQYF
TRBJ2-5	NA	TRBV7-7	many	TGTGCCAGCGGTCCTGGGGGAGAGACCCAGTACTTC	CASGPGGETQYF
TRBJ2-6	NA	TRBV2	many	TGTGCCAGCTCTACTGGACAGTTGGGGAAAGGGGCCAACGTCCTGACTTTC	CASSTGQLGKGANVLTF
TRBJ2-3	NA	TRBV7-8	many	TGTGCCAGCAGCCTCCGACTCGGGGGGCGGGAGGATACGCAGTATTTT	CASSLRLGGREDTQYF
TRBJ2-1	TRBD2	TRBV11-1	NA	TGTGCCAGCAGCTCTCATCTAGCGGGAGGAGACAATGAGCAGTTCTTC	CASSSHLAGGDNEQFF
TRBJ2-3	TRBD1	TRBV20-1	many	TGCAGTGCTAGAGAAGACAGGGGCACAGATACGCAGTATTTT	CSAREDRGTDTQYF
TRBJ1-3	NA	TRBV30	NA	TGTGCCTGGAGTCTGGATTACACTGGAAACACCATATATTTT	CAWSLDYTGNTIYF
TRBJ2-7	NA	TRBV30	few	TGTGCCTGGAGGCCGACATGGTGTTCTTGGGAGCAGTACTTC	CAWRPTWCSWEQYF
TRBJ2-1	NA	TRBV2	many	TGTGCCAGCAGGTCTAGCGAGCAGTTCTTC	CASRSSEQFF
TRBJ2-7	TRBD1	TRBV11-3	medium-sized	TGTGCCAGCAGTCGAACAGGGGGCTACGAGCAGTACTTC	CASSRTGGYEQYF